The source of this T cell receptor (beta chain) is a study of T cells in Graves' hyperthyroidism and ophthalmopathy. Study observations and caveats: Patients with ophthalmopathy were separated from those with stable hyperthyroidism by a 13 V-J model. In blood, most of the thyroid clonotypes expanded above 0.001 were also present.

Subjects aged 18 to 65 presented with newly diagnosed hyperthyroidism of less than 2 months' duration. Blood was obtained at the first hyperthyroidism diagnosis, which preceded any ophthalmopathy symptoms. What was amplified from RNA transcripts were TCR beta CDR3 regions. Initially, a first-round RT-PCR of the TCR CDR3 employed the HTBI primer set. MiXCR, run by TCRdb on the multiplex PCR reads, gives a single entry per CDR3 protein. In the table there are 730,000 or so distinct CDR3 sequences, about 19% of which are singletons. Details on this clonotype: Its antigen is unidentified.

CDR1 is SGHRS, CDR2 YFSETQ, per germline. This CDR3 has 17 residues. The V end was cut by 0 bases, the J end by 1 base, with 14 bases between. The source material was blood. The rearrangement joins TRBV5-1 to TRBJ2-1, with D perhaps TRBD1 or TRBD2 (5 bases each). This sequence originates from a woman in her fifties or sixties with Graves' hyperthyroidism that later progressed to Graves' ophthalmopathy. The CDR3 DNA follows: TGCGCCAGCAGCTTGGTCCCTACGGGGCGGTCCTACAATGAGCAGTTCTTC. The encoded protein is CASSLVPTGRSYNEQFF. The full variable domain, its missing parts supplied by reference TRBV5-1 and TRBJ2-1, is KAGVTQTPRYLIKTRGQQVTLSCSPISGHRSVSWYQQTPGQGLQFLFEYFSETQRNKGNFPGRFSGRQFSNSRSEMNVSTLELGDSALYLCASSLVPTGRSYNEQFFGPGTRLTVL.